One sample yielded the 7 T cell receptor beta chains listed below, sequenced in a study of T cell responses to AZD1222 COVID-19 vaccine (dated by TCRdb to the early 2020s). Per the publication, the time point label means: baseline before first vaccination. The library came from the immunoSEQ multiplex PCR assay. This immuneACCESS table, as held by TCRdb, lists in-frame sequences with V and J called but not all clones. Of the missing ones, under half trace to an unresolved V gene in checked studies; the others have no known cause. The sample table records approximately 190,000 clones; about 92% of these occur just once. The ten largest make up 1% to 1.5% of the sample. The sample consisted of peripheral blood, taken on day 0 of AZD1222 vaccination. The receptors originated from an adult in good health.

V is TRBV19 and J is TRBJ1-1; no reliable D call. CDR1 and CDR2 from the germline V gene are LNHDA and SQIVND (reference sequence). The V end was cut by 8 bases, the J end by 7 bases, with 14 bases between. This CDR3 has 12 amino acids. CDR3 loop: CASLTRADEAFF. CDR3 nucleotide sequence: TGTGCCAGTCTAACCCGGGCAGATGAAGCTTTCTTT.

The chain recombines TRBV19 with TRBJ1-6; D is ambiguous. The CDR3 contains 19 residues. V shed 7 bases and J shed 0 bases, with 22 bases lying between them. Germline V lookup: CDR1 LNHDA, CDR2 SQIVND (reference sequence). In DNA form, the CDR3 reads TGTGCCAGTACTCGCCATGACGGAAGACTTAGCTCCTATAATTCACCCCTCCACTTT. The encoded protein is CASTRHDGRLSSYNSPLHF.

In DNA form, the CDR3 reads TGTGCCAGCAGCCACTTCCGGGGAGGCCAAGAGACCCAGTACTTC. Translated: CASSHFRGGQETQYF. The V gene is TRBV13, the J gene TRBJ2-5, with D possibly TRBD2 on 6 matching bases. The germline CDR1 and CDR2 sequences are PRHDT and FYEKMQ (reference sequence). The CDR3 consists of 15 residues. Trimming left V 5 bases short and J 1 base short, with 14 bases between. Together with reference TRBV13 and TRBJ2-5, the CDR3 gives the full variable domain: AAGVIQSPRHLIKEKRETATLKCYPIPRHDTVYWYQQGPGQDPQFLISFYEKMQSDKGSIPDRFSAQQFSDYHSELNMSSLELGDSALYFCASSHFRGGQETQYFGPGTRLLVL.

This chain joins TRBV20-1 and TRBJ1-2; D call uncertain. Germline lookup yields CDR1 DFQATT and CDR2 SNEGSKA (reference sequence). The CDR3 spans 9 residues. V was cut by 6 bases and J by 4 bases, with 3 bases left in between. CDR3 protein: CSAPYGYTF. DNA of the CDR3: TGCAGTGCCCCCTATGGCTACACCTTC.

J is TRBJ1-1 and V is TRBV5-4; D gene ambiguous. CDR3 length equals 13 residues. Germline loops: CDR1 SGHNT, CDR2 YYREEE (reference sequence). The V end lost 0 bases, the J end lost 1 base, and 4 bases lay between the germline ends. CDR3 loop: CASSLEKNTEAFF. DNA of the CDR3: TGTGCCAGCAGCTTGGAGAAGAACACTGAAGCTTTCTTT.

This chain links TRBV15 with TRBJ2-3; 10 positions agree with TRBD2. The trim removed 2 bases at V and 4 bases at J, leaving 6 bases unmatched. The germline gives CDR1 LNHNV, CDR2 YYDKDF (reference sequence). CDR3 length equals 16 residues. Here the CDR3 DNA reads TGTGCCACCAGCAGATTAGCGGGGGGACTCTCAGATACGCAGTATTTT. As protein: CATSRLAGGLSDTQYF.

The chain links TRBV6-5 to TRBJ2-1; tentative D call: TRBD2 (6 bases). The CDR3 length is 13 residues. Trimming cost V 3 bases and J 10 bases, with 13 bases left between them. Germline CDR1 is MNHEY and CDR2 is SVGAGI. CDR3 sequence reads: CASSYRGTHEQFF. CDR3 coding DNA: TGTGCCAGCAGTTATCGGGGGACCCACGAGCAGTTCTTC.